Below, 14 T cell receptor beta chains from the same sample are listed, as sequenced in a study of blood T cell repertoires in COVID-19. Measured with immunoSEQ multiplex PCR; TCRdb has only the in-frame clones, and not every one. The sample records around 500,000 clones, around nine tenths being singletons. The sequencing sample was made of PBMCs or T cells enriched from blood (not recorded which). These receptors were obtained from a woman between 40 and 55 years old who had recovered from COVID-19.

The CDR3 reads CASSQQGYTTDTQYF. The CDR3 DNA reads as TGTGCCAGCAGCCAGCAGGGGTATACCACAGATACGCAGTATTTT. V gene TRBV5-4 combines with J gene TRBJ2-3; D is perhaps TRBD1 (6 bases). The ends were cut back, 4 bases at V and 2 bases at J, with 14 bases in the middle. The CDR3 has 15 amino acids. Germline V CDR1 and CDR2: SGHNT, YYREEE (reference sequence).

The V gene is TRBV19, the J gene TRBJ2-2; 11 positions agree with TRBD2. The CDR3 length is 19 residues. Per the germline V gene, CDR1 is LNHDA and CDR2 is SQIVND (reference sequence). With 3 bases clipped from V and 1 base from J, the junction kept 10 bases outside the gene matches. The DNA of the CDR3 is TGTGCCAGTAGTATCTGGCTAGCGGGAGGCAAGGTGAACACCGGGGAGCTGTTTTTT. It encodes CASSIWLAGGKVNTGELFF.

Only a few counts were recorded for this clone. The V and J genes are TRBV6-1 and TRBJ2-2, with D possibly TRBD2 on 7 matching bases. CDR1 and CDR2 (germline): MNHNS, SASEGT. This CDR3 is built from 16 residues. Trimming removed 4 bases from V and 1 base from J, with 13 bases in between. DNA of the CDR3: TGTGCCAGCAGTGGACTAGGGGGGGTGAACACCGGGGAGCTGTTTTTT. Translating gives CASSGLGGVNTGELFF.

This chain links TRBV27 with TRBJ1-1; the match to TRBD1 covers 12 bases. The CDR3 totals 17 residues. Germline trimming cut 5 bases from V and 1 base from J; bases unmatched to any gene: 8. CDR1 MNHEY and CDR2 SMNVEV come from the germline V gene (reference sequence). DNA for the CDR3: TGTGCCAGCAGTCCCTCGCCGGGACAGGGGGCGAACACTGAAGCTTTCTTT. Translation: CASSPSPGQGANTEAFF.

This clone was seen once. This sequence joins TRBV10-3 and TRBJ2-1; D might be TRBD1 (6 bases). CDR3 length equals 15 residues. V was cut by 4 bases and J by 0 bases, with 10 bases left in between. CDR1 is ENHRY, CDR2 SYGVKD, per germline. CDR3 bases: TGTGCCATCAGTGTAGGACAGAGCTCCTACAATGAGCAGTTCTTC. Translation gives CAISVGQSSYNEQFF.

The genes are TRBV5-1 and TRBJ2-3, with TRBD2 identical over 7 bases. The germline CDR1 and CDR2 sequences are SGHRS and YFSETQ. Losses at the gene ends were 6 bases for V and 8 bases for J; bases not matched to a gene: 18. The CDR3 has 16 residues. The CDR3 sequence: CASNLMAGASDGTQYF. The CDR3 DNA is TGCGCCAGCAATCTCATGGCGGGAGCCTCTGACGGTACGCAGTATTTT.

The V and J genes are TRBV5-4 and TRBJ1-2; tentatively, D is TRBD1 (5 bases). The germline gives CDR1 SGHNT, CDR2 YYREEE (reference sequence). V lost 5 bases, J lost 8 bases, and 19 bases lay in between. The CDR3 consists of 14 residues. The CDR3 spells CASRGGEVGRGYTF. The DNA of the CDR3 is TGTGCCAGCAGGGGAGGGGAGGTGGGGCGCGGCTACACCTTC. The full variable domain, rest sourced from reference TRBV5-4 and TRBJ1-2, is ETGVTQSPTHLIKTRGQQVTLRCSSQSGHNTVSWYQQALGQGPQFIFQYYREEENGRGNFPPRFSGLQFPNYSSELNVNALELDDSALYLCASRGGEVGRGYTFGSGTRLTVV.

The rearrangement links TRBV12-3 or TRBV12-4 to TRBJ2-5, with unresolved D. CDR3 length equals 13 residues. Deletions cut 3 bases from V and 3 bases from J, with 8 bases between. DNA of the CDR3: TGTGCCAGCAGTTTTATGCGGAAAGAGACCCAGTACTTC. This sequence encodes CASSFMRKETQYF.

V is TRBV20-1 and J is TRBJ1-1; D remains ambiguous. CDR3 length equals 11 residues. CDR1 DFQATT and CDR2 SNEGSKA come from the germline V gene (reference sequence). Trimming cost V 5 bases and J 3 bases, with 7 bases left between them. The chain's CDR3 is CSASRDTEAFF. The CDR3 coding sequence is TGCAGTGCTTCCCGGGACACTGAAGCTTTCTTT.

This clone occurred a few times. V usage is TRBV5-1 and J usage is TRBJ1-4, with a weak D call TRBD1 (6 bases). The CDR3 sequence is 15 residues long. CDR1 SGHRS and CDR2 YFSETQ come from the germline V gene. Trimming removed 4 bases from V and 3 bases from J, with 13 bases in between. Here the CDR3 reads CASSAPGEPNEKLFF. The CDR3 DNA reads as TGCGCCAGCAGCGCCCCAGGGGAGCCTAATGAAAAACTGTTTTTT.

The chain has TRBV5-1 and TRBJ2-3, with 9 nucleotides matching TRBD1. From germline, CDR1 is SGHRS and CDR2 YFSETQ. The CDR3 loop spans 17 amino acids. Germline trimming cut 6 bases from V and 5 bases from J; bases unmatched to any gene: 16. The CDR3 is CASNSLRTKGQGDTQYF. CDR3 DNA sequence: TGCGCCAGCAACAGTCTTCGGACAAAGGGACAGGGAGATACGCAGTATTTT.

The CDR3: CASSPGQGTRANTEAFF. CDR3 bases: TGCGCCAGCAGCCCGGGACAGGGAACGAGGGCTAACACTGAAGCTTTCTTT. V is TRBV5-1 and J is TRBJ1-1; 9 positions match TRBD1. After removal of 4 bases from V and 2 bases from J, the junction contained 12 bases not matched to a gene. The germline CDR1 and CDR2 sequences are SGHRS and YFSETQ. CDR3 length: 17 residues. The variable domain in full, with the rest retrieved from reference TRBV5-1 and TRBJ1-1, is KAGVTQTPRYLIKTRGQQVTLSCSPISGHRSVSWYQQTPGQGLQFLFEYFSETQRNKGNFPGRFSGRQFSNSRSEMNVSTLELGDSALYLCASSPGQGTRANTEAFFGQGTRLTVV.

This clone came up once. The genes are TRBV6-5 and TRBJ2-2; D uncertain. The length of the CDR3 is 14 residues. V was pared by 8 bases and J by 3 bases, with 13 bases between. Germline V gene lookup returns CDR1 MNHEY and CDR2 SVGAGI. CDR3 residues: CASRETRYTGELFF. CDR3 nucleotides: TGTGCCAGCCGAGAGACTCGGTACACCGGGGAGCTGTTTTTT.

J is TRBJ2-7 and V is TRBV11-2; D call uncertain. CDR3 length: 12 residues. The germline V gene encodes CDR1 SGHAT and CDR2 FQNNGV. Between the trimmed V and J ends, which lost 1 base and 6 bases, there was a span of 7 bases. The CDR3 DNA is TGTGCCAGCAGCTTAGTGAGAGGCGAGCAGTACTTC. Translated, it gives CASSLVRGEQYF.